The source of this TCR beta chain is a study of T cell repertoires in cytomegalovirus infection. On the study more broadly: The public TCR beta signatures pointed to both CMV infection and matching HLA type. Overall study findings and caveats: Dominating the ex vivo response were TCR beta clonotypes that were CMV-specific and HLA-C-restricted. Adding up the frequency of public TCR beta families identified people who carried CMV plus the relevant HLA.

TCRdb used MiXCR to reprocess the reads, holding one entry per CDR3 protein. The repertoire holds more than 200,000 distinct CDR3 sequences, with approximately 10% as singletons. The sample holds many counts of this clonotype. What it binds is not known. The CDR3 runs to 13 residues. Germline CDR1 and CDR2: MDHEN and SYDVKM. The V gene end was trimmed by 5 bases and the J gene end by 8 bases; junction bases not matched to a gene: 7. This chain links TRBV28 with TRBJ2-7; TRBD1 agrees at 9 bases. Sequences were obtained from PBMCs. This receptor was taken from a human donor in good health (CMV status not recorded). Some clones in this sample may be carry-over from other donors' samples. CDR3 region: CASSPGQGYKQYF. The CDR3 bases are TGTGCCAGCAGTCCCGGACAGGGGTATAAGCAGTACTTC. Complete variable domain (other parts from reference TRBV28 and TRBJ2-7): DVKVTQSSRYLVKRTGEKVFLECVQDMDHENMFWYRQDPGLGLRLIYFSYDVKMKEKGDIPEGYSVSREKKERFSLILESASTNQTSMYLCASSPGQGYKQYFGPGTRLTVT.